The T cell receptor beta chain described here comes from a study of blood T cell repertoires in COVID-19. This clone was observed a single time. CDR1 and CDR2 from the germline V gene are LNHDA and SQIVND (reference sequence). This CDR3 comprises 16 residues. The V end was cut by 5 bases, the J end by 1 base, with 14 bases between. Profiled with immunoSEQ multiplex PCR; TCRdb holds only in-frame clones, not every one. The table records tens of thousands of clones, approximately 80% of them present only once. Source material: peripheral blood. The V call is TRBV19, the J call TRBJ1-4; D ambiguous. This receptor was obtained from a woman older than 75 with acute or convalescent COVID-19. The CDR3 reads CASSALPRGTNEKLFF. The CDR3 DNA follows: TGTGCCAGTAGTGCTCTACCCCGGGGAACTAATGAAAAACTGTTTTTT.